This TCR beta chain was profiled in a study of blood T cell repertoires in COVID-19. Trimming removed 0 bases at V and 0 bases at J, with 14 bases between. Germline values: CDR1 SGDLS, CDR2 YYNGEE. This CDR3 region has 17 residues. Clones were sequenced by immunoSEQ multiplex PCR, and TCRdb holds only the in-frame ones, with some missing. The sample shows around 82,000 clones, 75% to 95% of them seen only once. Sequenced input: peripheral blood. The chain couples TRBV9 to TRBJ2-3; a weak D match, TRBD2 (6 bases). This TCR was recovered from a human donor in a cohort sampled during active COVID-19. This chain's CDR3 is CASSVGQASASTDTQYF. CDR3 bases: TGTGCCAGCAGCGTAGGGCAGGCTAGCGCTAGCACAGATACGCAGTATTTT.